This T cell receptor beta chain was captured in a study of blood T cell repertoires in COVID-19. The sample holds a few counts of this clone. This CDR3 comprises 17 residues. CDR1 and CDR2 (germline): PRHDT, FYEKMQ (reference sequence). Losses at the gene ends were 0 bases for V and 8 bases for J; bases not matched to a gene: 9. TCRdb's copy holds only in-frame clones and misses some; the assay was immunoSEQ multiplex PCR. The sample carries 260,000 or so clones, roughly 87% recorded once. Enrollees, roughly 18 to 95 years old, lived in about two dozen US areas. Clinical history as reported by participants underpinned cohort assignment.

The receptor comes from a woman aged 25-40 years with acute COVID-19. The sample consisted of PBMCs or T cells enriched from blood (not recorded which). The genes are TRBV13 and TRBJ1-6; 8 positions agree with TRBD1. CDR3 in DNA: TGTGCCAGCAGCTTAGGAGAGGCAGGGGGCGCTTATTCACCCCTCCACTTT. It codes for CASSLGEAGGAYSPLHF.